This T cell receptor (beta chain) is from a study of Ad26.COV2.S vaccination and SARS-CoV-2 variants (dated by TCRdb to the early 2020s). Concerning the study at large: Donors in the vaccine arm were drawn from COV1001, a multicentre, randomized, double-blind, placebo-controlled phase I-IIa trial testing Ad26.COV2.S in healthy adults. Ad26.COV2.S was administered intramuscularly at a dose of 5x10^10 or 1x10^11 viral particles, either as one shot or as two shots given 56 days apart. TCRbeta repertoire sequencing was used to assess the specificity and breadth of SARS-CoV-2-reactive T cell receptors after Ad26.COV2.S vaccination. The TCR-sequenced set comprised around 32 samples: some 19 Ad26.COV2.S vaccine recipients, 5 placebo recipients and 8 SARS-CoV-2 convalescent individuals. Trial participants were randomized into five groups of five, in which low-dose or high-dose Ad26.COV2.S was given once or twice, or placebo was given on both occasions. Blinding of investigators to trial group allocation was maintained during experiments and outcome assessment.

Overall results and qualifications from the work: Vaccine and placebo recipients had similar non-spike TCR breadth, a finding consistent with the vaccine containing only spike. After vaccination, spike-specific CD8+ and CD4+ T cell responses were reported to show substantial breadth. According to the authors, total T cell responses may have been underestimated by the TCR breadth and depth analyses. Higher spike-specific TCR breadth was observed in Ad26.COV2.S recipients than in placebo recipients (P = 0.0014). Comparing responses between vaccine doses or regimens was not something the study was powered to do.

TCRbeta CDR3 regions were sequenced with the immunoSEQ Assay. After extraction, genomic DNA underwent amplification by bias-controlled multiplex PCR, followed by high-throughput sequencing. In the source study's methods: Collapsing and filtering of sequences were performed to quantify the absolute abundance of each unique TCRbeta CDR3 region. T cell fraction was estimated by normalizing TCRbeta template counts to usable DNA, which was measured by amplifying reference genes present in all nucleated cells. Repertoire TCRs were annotated as SARS-CoV-2-specific when V gene, CDR3 amino acid sequence and J gene were exactly matched to a known reactive TCR set. The reference SARS-CoV-2 TCR set was derived from MIRA and filtered for enrichment in COVID-19-positive ImmuneCODE repertoires, a step that removed public or cross-reactive TCRs. Drawing on the MIRA antigens, annotated TCRs were analysed further at the level of specific ORF or position within ORF. Breadth was defined as annotated unique rearrangements over total unique productive rearrangements; depth was the summed frequency of those rearrangements. Two-sided Wilcoxon rank-sum tests were used to compare TCR breadth between groups. TCRdb stores this immuneACCESS table with in-frame sequences only. Part of the clones is absent; in the studies checked, under half of the shortfall reflects unresolved V genes, and no reason is known for the rest. V, J and clone size derive from that table, while D and trimming were established from the DNA sequence. The sample table records 380,000 or so clones; about 85% of these occur just once. Around 6.6% of the sample is held by the ten biggest clonotypes.

Reading the germline V gene gives CDR1 SGDLS and CDR2 YYNGEE. The CDR3 sequence holds 16 residues, the cysteine and phenylalanine included. Only the CDR3 part of the read is kept: 48 bases, read in frame from the first base. Relative to germline, V is missing 4 bases and J is missing 1 base, with 8 bases of the junction outside any gene match. The label giving this sample's treatment or condition can be read as: around 19 received Ad26.COV2.S at low or high dose, single or two shots; 5 received placebo; per-sample allocation not given. Repertoires of vaccine and placebo recipients were sequenced from samples collected on day 63 after the first injection. In Cohort 1b, 20 to 25 adults aged 18-55 years were enrolled at a single site in Boston, USA, between 29 July and 7 August 2020. As a vaccine, Ad26.COV2.S was a replication-incompetent adenovirus type 26 vector that expressed a prefusion-stabilized SARS-CoV-2 spike protein derived from the original Wuhan strain.

As for this clone: The antigen this receptor binds is unknown. The input lacks base qualities; no much larger clone sits a single base away.

The rearranged chain carries TRBV9 and TRBJ2-3, and TRBD1 aligns with 8 junction nucleotides. The sequence derives from a person between 18 and 59 years old who received the Ad26.COV2.S COVID-19 vaccine or a placebo. The source was peripheral blood, collected in a trial of Ad26.COV2.S vaccine versus placebo. The CDR3 protein sequence reads: CASSIGQGYRTDTQYF. The base sequence is TGTGCCAGCAGCATCGGACAGGGATATCGCACAGATACGCAGTATTTT.